Shown below are 27 T cell receptor beta chains from a single sample sequenced in a study of post-analysis software for immune sequencing data. Prepared TCR beta cDNA libraries contained unique molecular identifiers. From the PCR reads, TCRdb called clonotypes with MiXCR, one entry per CDR3 protein. The data hold about 820,000 distinct CDR3 sequences, with roughly half observed a single time. What these receptors recognize is not known. Study-wide points: Elevated frequency relative to controls characterized roughly 5 TRBV segments in patients, TRBV5-6, TRBV5-1 and TRBV20-1 among them.

The source material was blood. Receptors were obtained from a girl aged 5 to 17 with multiple sclerosis.

Only one count was recorded for this clonotype. The chain combines TRBV6-1 with TRBJ2-5; unclear D gene. The length of the CDR3 is 13 residues. V dropped 6 bases and J dropped 2 bases, with 10 bases sitting between them. Germline-derived CDR1 and CDR2 are MNHNS and SASEGT. The CDR3 is CASRETAQETQYF. DNA of the CDR3: TGTGCCAGCAGGGAGACGGCACAAGAGACCCAGTACTTC.

This chain uses TRBV29-1 with TRBJ2-5, with 14 bases that match TRBD2. This CDR3 is built from 13 residues. Per the germline V gene, CDR1 is SQVTM and CDR2 is ANQGSEA. V dropped 4 bases and J dropped 11; count of bases not matched to a gene: 6. The CDR3 region has the DNA TGCAGCGTTGGGGGACTAGCGGGGGTAGGGCAGTACTTC. This gives the protein CSVGGLAGVGQYF.

This clonotype was recorded a few times. The chain has TRBV7-3 and TRBJ1-6; D gene unclear. Germline V gene data show CDR1 as SGHTA and CDR2 as FQGTGA. The CDR3 extends over 13 amino acids. Trimming removed 1 base at V and 6 bases at J, with 4 bases between. DNA for the CDR3: TGTGCCAGCAGCTTAAGGGGTAATTCACCCCTCCACTTT. It encodes CASSLRGNSPLHF.

This sequence joins TRBV6-6 and TRBJ1-5, with D unresolved. The germline CDR1 and CDR2 sequences are MNHNY and SVGAGI (reference sequence). This CDR3 comprises 14 residues. V dropped 5 bases and J dropped 0 bases, with 8 bases sitting between them. CDR3 loop: CASSGIDSNQPQHF. DNA of the CDR3: TGTGCCAGCAGTGGGATTGATAGCAATCAGCCCCAGCATTTT.

This chain joins TRBV7-9 and TRBJ1-1; no clear D. CDR3 length: 14 amino acids. CDR1 SEHNR and CDR2 FQNEAQ come from the germline V gene (reference sequence). V was trimmed by 6 bases and J by 3 bases, leaving 14 bases between them. CDR3 protein: CASRWPWSDTEAFF. CDR3 coding DNA: TGTGCCAGCAGATGGCCGTGGTCGGACACTGAAGCTTTCTTT.

The chain joins TRBV27 to TRBJ2-5, with D possibly called TRBD1 or TRBD2 (6 bases each). Gene TRBJ2-7 matches the end of the DNA better, so the J call may be wrong. There are 14 residues in the CDR3. Per germline, CDR1 MNHEY and CDR2 SMNVEV (reference sequence). CDR3 sequence reads: CASGIDRLGGEQYF. CDR3 DNA sequence: TGTGCCAGCGGGATTGACAGGTTGGGGGGCGAGCAGTACTTC.

This clonotype was counted between two and nine times. The genes are TRBV7-9 and TRBJ1-2, with D perhaps matching TRBD1 (5 bases). In germline, CDR1 is SEHNR, CDR2 FQNEAQ (reference sequence). The CDR3 runs 12 residues. V was clipped by 5 bases and J by 13 bases, with 17 bases between them. CDR3 region: CASSGGGFTSTF. For the CDR3, the DNA is TGTGCCAGCAGCGGGGGGGGTTTTACGTCCACCTTC.

The chain employs TRBV11-2 and TRBJ1-2; a weak D match, TRBD1 (5 bases). This CDR3 has 14 amino acids. The V gene's germline CDR1 is SGHAT and CDR2 FQNNGV. V was pared by 5 bases and J by 2 bases, with 12 bases between. The CDR3 nucleotides are TGTGCCAGCAGCCTCCTCCGGGGCAACTATGGCTACACCTTC. Translation: CASSLLRGNYGYTF.

This clonotype was detected a few times. This chain connects TRBV5-1 to TRBJ2-5; D is perhaps TRBD2 (6 bases). CDR3 length equals 13 residues. V was cut by 4 bases and J by 7 bases, with 14 bases left in between. Germline CDR1 is SGHRS and CDR2 is YFSETQ. This CDR3 reads CASSGDGSGTQYF. The CDR3 coding sequence is TGCGCCAGCAGCGGAGACGGTAGCGGGACCCAGTACTTC.

The V gene is TRBV7-9, the J gene TRBJ2-1; a weak D match, TRBD2 (5 bases). Trimming cost V 7 bases and J 6 bases, with 19 bases left between them. Germline values: CDR1 SEHNR, CDR2 FQNEAQ (reference sequence). The CDR3 runs 15 residues. CDR3 region: CASTTAGRPSNEQFF. The CDR3 nucleotides read TGTGCCAGCACCACCGCGGGCAGGCCCAGCAATGAGCAGTTCTTC.

The chain couples TRBV29-1 to TRBJ2-2; D might be TRBD1 or TRBD2, each matching 5 bases. This CDR3 contains 12 residues. Germline V lookup: CDR1 SQVTM, CDR2 ANQGSEA. Trimming took off 3 bases at V and 6 bases at J, with 8 bases between the two ends. DNA for the CDR3: TGCAGCGTTGAGGGGGAGTCCGGGGAGCTGTTTTTT. Amino acid sequence: CSVEGESGELFF.

The V call is TRBV29-1, the J call TRBJ2-7, with TRBD1 matching 7 bases. The J segment lost 3 bases and the V segment lost 7 bases, leaving 12 bases of the junction unmatched. Per the germline V gene, CDR1 is SQVTM and CDR2 is ANQGSEA. The CDR3 runs 14 residues. The CDR3 coding sequence is TGCAGCGCCAAGACAGGGAGTACCTACTACGAGCAGTACTTC. This codes for CSAKTGSTYYEQYF.

The chain employs TRBV5-1 and TRBJ2-7, with a weak D call TRBD2 (5 bases). The end of the DNA fits TRBJ2-5 better, so the J call may be wrong. Germline CDR1 reads SGHRS; CDR2 reads YFSETQ. The CDR3 sequence is 17 residues long. The DNA of the CDR3 is TGCGCCAGCAGCTTCACTAGGGCCCTGGGGAACCAAGAGACCCAGTACTTC. This sequence encodes CASSFTRALGNQETQYF.

The chain is built from TRBV13 and TRBJ2-3, with 8 bases that match TRBD2. Trimming cost V 5 bases and J 3 bases; bases outside gene matches: 4. The CDR3 is made up of 14 amino acids. Germline assignment: CDR1 PRHDT and CDR2 FYEKMQ (reference sequence). CDR3 sequence reads: CASSPRLATDTQYF. For the CDR3, the DNA is TGTGCCAGCAGCCCAAGACTAGCGACAGATACGCAGTATTTT.

This clonotype came up many times. The chain uses TRBV29-1 and TRBJ2-7; 9 bases are a match to TRBD1. This CDR3 is 15 amino acids long. Germline CDR1 reads SQVTM; CDR2 reads ANQGSEA. The V gene end was trimmed by 6 bases and the J gene end by 0 bases; junction bases not matched to a gene: 9. The CDR3 protein is CSVPRTGAHSYEQYF. CDR3 DNA sequence: TGCAGCGTACCACGGACAGGGGCCCACTCCTACGAGCAGTACTTC.

The gene calls are TRBV7-9 and TRBJ2-1, with 11 bases fitting TRBD2. Losses at the gene ends were 4 bases for V and 4 bases for J; bases not matched to a gene: 6. CDR1 and CDR2 (germline): SEHNR, FQNEAQ (reference sequence). The CDR3 totals 16 residues. The DNA of the CDR3 is TGTGCCAGCAGCTGGTCCCTAGCGGGGGGATACAATGAGCAGTTCTTC. Translation: CASSWSLAGGYNEQFF.

The J gene is TRBJ2-1, the V gene TRBV29-1; D remains unclear. Deletions cut 6 bases from V and 5 bases from J, with 11 bases between. This CDR3 has 12 residues. Germline V gene data show CDR1 as SQVTM and CDR2 as ANQGSEA. The CDR3 bases are TGCAGCGTGGCAGATGCCAACAATGAGCAGTTCTTC. Translated: CSVADANNEQFF.

The V and J genes are TRBV5-1 and TRBJ2-3; no reliable D call. V was pared by 2 bases and J by 4 bases, with 11 bases between. The germline CDR1 and CDR2 sequences are SGHRS and YFSETQ. This CDR3 has 14 amino acids. In DNA form, the CDR3 reads TGCGCCAGCAGCTTCACCTATAGCCCAGATACGCAGTATTTT. This translates into CASSFTYSPDTQYF.

The V and J genes are TRBV6-1 and TRBJ2-3, with D unresolved. This CDR3 contains 15 residues. Germline V lookup: CDR1 MNHNS, CDR2 SASEGT. Trimming shortened V by 2 bases and J by 2 bases, and 11 bases separated the two germline ends. This CDR3 reads CASSEFPAITDTQYF. CDR3 coding DNA: TGTGCCAGCAGTGAATTCCCCGCAATCACAGATACGCAGTATTTT.

The V and J genes are TRBV29-1 and TRBJ2-1; possible D gene TRBD2, 7 bases. This CDR3 comprises 12 residues. Per germline, CDR1 SQVTM and CDR2 ANQGSEA. Between the trimmed V and J ends, which lost 8 bases and 4 bases, there was a span of 12 bases. This CDR3 is CSFRGGYNEQFF. CDR3 nucleotide sequence: TGCAGCTTCAGGGGAGGGTACAATGAGCAGTTCTTC.

V usage is TRBV5-6 and J usage is TRBJ1-2; 8 bases are a match to TRBD1. This CDR3 is 14 amino acids long. V dropped 4 bases and J dropped 2; count of bases not matched to a gene: 4. Germline V gene sequence: CDR1 SGHDT, CDR2 YYEEEE. The CDR3 bases are TGTGCCAGCAGCCAGACAGGGGCGAACTATGGCTACACCTTC. It specifies CASSQTGANYGYTF. Supplemented by reference TRBV5-6 and TRBJ1-2, the full variable domain reads DAGVTQSPTHLIKTRGQQVTLRCSPKSGHDTVSWYQQALGQGPQFIFQYYEEEERQRGNFPDRFSGHQFPNYSSELNVNALLLGDSALYLCASSQTGANYGYTFGSGTRLTVV.

There are a few counts of this clonotype. The chain recombines TRBV6-6 with TRBJ2-1; 7 nucleotides agree with TRBD2. Trimming removed 7 bases from V and 1 base from J; junction bases left unmatched: 7. Germline V CDR1 and CDR2: MNHNY, SVGAGI (reference sequence). CDR3 length: 15 amino acids. This CDR3 reads CASKRGGPSYNEQFF. The CDR3 nucleotides read TGTGCCAGCAAGCGGGGCGGGCCTTCCTACAATGAGCAGTTCTTC.

The V and J genes are TRBV4-2 and TRBJ2-7; 14 bases are a match to TRBD2. Per the germline V gene, CDR1 is LGHNA and CDR2 is YNFKEQ. V lost 0 bases to trimming and J lost 3 bases; unmatched junction nucleotides: 10. CDR3 length: 19 residues. Here the CDR3 reads CASSQDPTSGRGWIYEQYF. Here the CDR3 DNA reads TGTGCCAGCAGCCAAGATCCGACTAGCGGGAGGGGCTGGATCTACGAGCAGTACTTC.

This rearrangement joins TRBV11-2 to TRBJ2-1, with 11 bases aligning to TRBD2. The CDR3 sequence is 17 residues long. Looked up from germline, CDR1 is SGHAT and CDR2 is FQNNGV. V lost 0 bases and J lost 9; bases outside the gene matches: 10. The CDR3 sequence is CASSLDSTSGRRAEQFF. CDR3 DNA sequence: TGTGCCAGCAGCTTAGATTCCACTAGCGGGAGACGCGCTGAGCAGTTCTTC.

The V call is TRBV5-1, the J call TRBJ1-4, with 9 nucleotides matching TRBD1. There are 14 residues in the CDR3. Unmatched junction bases numbered 5, after V lost 4 bases and J lost 7 bases. CDR1 and CDR2 (germline): SGHRS, YFSETQ. CDR3 region: CASSPQGAGEKLFF. The CDR3, as DNA: TGCGCCAGCAGCCCACAGGGGGCGGGTGAAAAACTGTTTTTT.

The chain employs TRBV11-2 and TRBJ2-7; 11 positions match TRBD2. Matching the DNA end better, TRBJ2-5 makes the J call doubtful. Germline V CDR1 and CDR2: SGHAT, FQNNGV. The length of the CDR3 is 16 residues. The CDR3 sequence: CASSLVRLAGGETQYF. CDR3 DNA sequence: TGTGCCAGCAGCTTAGTTCGTCTAGCGGGAGGAGAGACCCAGTACTTC.

The gene calls are TRBV20-1 and TRBJ2-3; TRBD1 agrees at 8 bases. This CDR3 is 14 amino acids long. CDR1 and CDR2 from the germline V gene are DFQATT and SNEGSKA (reference sequence). V lost 5 bases, J lost 0 bases, and 4 bases stayed unmatched. CDR3 nucleotides: TGCAGTGCTGGAAGACAGGGGAGCACAGATACGCAGTATTTT. This encodes CSAGRQGSTDTQYF.